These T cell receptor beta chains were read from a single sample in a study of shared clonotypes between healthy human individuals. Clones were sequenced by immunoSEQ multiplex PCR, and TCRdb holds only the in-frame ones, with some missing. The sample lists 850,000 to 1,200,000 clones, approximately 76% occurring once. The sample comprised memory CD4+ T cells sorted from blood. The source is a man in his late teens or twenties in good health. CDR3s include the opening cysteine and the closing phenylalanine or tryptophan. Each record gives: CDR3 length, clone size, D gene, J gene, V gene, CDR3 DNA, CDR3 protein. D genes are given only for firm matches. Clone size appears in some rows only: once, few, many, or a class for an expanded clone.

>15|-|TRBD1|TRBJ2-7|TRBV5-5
TGTGCCAGCAGTTCGAAAGGGACAGCCTCCTACGAGCAGTACTTC
CASSSKGTASYEQYF
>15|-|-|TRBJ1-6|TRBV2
TGTGCCAGCAGTGGAGGGGGCTCCTATAATTCACCCCTCCACTTT
CASSGGGSYNSPLHF
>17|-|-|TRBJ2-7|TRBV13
TGTGCCAGCAGCCTTCGGGGGTTGCGGGATACTTCTTACGAGCAGTACTTC
CASSLRGLRDTSYEQYF
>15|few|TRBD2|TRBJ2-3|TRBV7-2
TGTGCCAGCAGCCCCAGGGACTATCCCACAGATACGCAGTATTTT
CASSPRDYPTDTQYF
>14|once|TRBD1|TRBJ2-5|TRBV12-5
TGTGCTAGTGGTTCCACCGGACAGGGCGAGACCCAGTACTTC
CASGSTGQGETQYF
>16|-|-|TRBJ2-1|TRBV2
TGTGCCAGCAGTGAACGCAGGGGGGTCATGGGGAATGAGCAGTTCTTC
CASSERRGVMGNEQFF
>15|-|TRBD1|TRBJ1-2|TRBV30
TGTGCCTGGAGTTCCGGGACAGGGGGCTCTAGTGGCTACACCTTC
CAWSSGTGGSSGYTF
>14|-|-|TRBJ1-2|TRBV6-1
TGTGCCAGCAGTGAAGACGGGGAGCTCTATGGCTACACCTTC
CASSEDGELYGYTF
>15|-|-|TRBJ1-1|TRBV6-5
TGTGCCAGCTGCCGTTCTGACAGGCCGAACACTGAAGCTTTCTTT
CASCRSDRPNTEAFF
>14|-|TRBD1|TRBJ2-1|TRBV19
TGTGCCAGTAGAGGGACAGGGTCGCTCAATGAGCAGTTCTTC
CASRGTGSLNEQFF
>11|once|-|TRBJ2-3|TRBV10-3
TGTGCCTCCCGCAGCACAGATACGCAGTATTTT
CASRSTDTQYF
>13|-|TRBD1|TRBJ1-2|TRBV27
TGTGCCAGCAGTTTTGCAGGGGGCTATGGCTACACCTTC
CASSFAGGYGYTF
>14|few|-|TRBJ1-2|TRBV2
TGTGCCAGCACTGGGGTCAGGGGTGACTATGGCTACACCTTC
CASTGVRGDYGYTF
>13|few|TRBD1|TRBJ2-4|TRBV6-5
TGTGCCAGCAGAGCAGGGGGCGCAAACATTCAGTACTTC
CASRAGGANIQYF
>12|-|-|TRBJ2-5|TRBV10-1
TGCGCCAGCAGTGAGCCCCAGGGCCCCCAGTACTTC
CASSEPQGPQYF
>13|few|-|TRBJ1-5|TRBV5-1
TGCGCCAGCAGCTTGGACGGTGCCTCGCCCCAGCATTTT
CASSLDGASPQHF
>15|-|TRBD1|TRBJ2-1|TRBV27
TGTGCCAGCAGCCCCGGGACAGGGGCCTACAATGAGCAGTTCTTC
CASSPGTGAYNEQFF
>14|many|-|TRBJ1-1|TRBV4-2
TGTGCCAGCAGCCAAGGTCTCGTGAACACTGAAGCTTTCTTT
CASSQGLVNTEAFF
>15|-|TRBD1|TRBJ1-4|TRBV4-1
TGCGCCAGCAGCCAACCGGACAGGGACCAAGAAAAACTGTTTTTT
CASSQPDRDQEKLFF
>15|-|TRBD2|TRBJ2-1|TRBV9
TGTGCCAGCAACCCAGCGGGAGCCGGCTACAATGAGCAGTTCTTC
CASNPAGAGYNEQFF
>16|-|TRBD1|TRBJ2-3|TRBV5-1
TGCGCCAGCAGCTTGGCGAGAGGACAGGTCACAGATACGCAGTATTTT
CASSLARGQVTDTQYF
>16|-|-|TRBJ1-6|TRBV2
TGTGCCAGCAGTGGACCGCGGAGCTCCTATAATTCACCCCTCCACTTT
CASSGPRSSYNSPLHF
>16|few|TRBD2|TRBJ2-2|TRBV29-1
TGCAGCGTTGAAGGGGGCCTAGCGGGGGCCACCGGGGAGCTGTTTTTT
CSVEGGLAGATGELFF
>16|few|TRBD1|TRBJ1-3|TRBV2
TGTGCCAGCAGCGCCGGACAGGGGGCGGTTCAAGACACCATATATTTT
CASSAGQGAVQDTIYF
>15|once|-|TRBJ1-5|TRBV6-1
TGTGCCAGCAGTGAGGGCAGAAAAAGCAATCAGCCCCAGCATTTT
CASSEGRKSNQPQHF
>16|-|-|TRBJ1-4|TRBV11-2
TGTGCCAGCAGCTTAGATCTTCCCCAGGGTAATGAAAAACTGTTTTTT
CASSLDLPQGNEKLFF
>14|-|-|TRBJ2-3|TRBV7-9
TGTGCCAGCTCGATGTACGGGACCTCACATACGCAGTATTTT
CASSMYGTSHTQYF
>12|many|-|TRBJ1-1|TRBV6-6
TGTGCCACCACCTCGGAAAAGGGTACGGCTTTCTTT
CATTSEKGTAFF
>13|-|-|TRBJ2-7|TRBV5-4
TGTGCCAGCAGCTTGGTGGCTAGCCCCGAGCAGTACTTC
CASSLVASPEQYF
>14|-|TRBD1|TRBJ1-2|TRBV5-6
TGTGCCAGCAGCCCGATGGGACAGGTCTATGGCTACACCTTC
CASSPMGQVYGYTF
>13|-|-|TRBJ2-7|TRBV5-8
TGTGCCAGCAGCTCGGACGGATTCTACGAGCAGTACTTC
CASSSDGFYEQYF
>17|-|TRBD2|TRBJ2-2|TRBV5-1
TGCGCCAGCAGCTTACAGACTAGCGGGGTTAGCACCGGGGAGCTGTTTTTT
CASSLQTSGVSTGELFF
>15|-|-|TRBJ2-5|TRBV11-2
TGTGCCAGCAGCTTAGGGGATGCAGGGCAGGAGACCCAGTACTTC
CASSLGDAGQETQYF
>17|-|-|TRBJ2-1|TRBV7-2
TGTGCCAGCAGCTTATACCGGCGGACGGTTAGCTACAATGAGCAGTTCTTC
CASSLYRRTVSYNEQFF
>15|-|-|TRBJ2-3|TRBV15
TGTGCCACAGGGATCCGGGGAGTTTTATCAGATACGCAGTATTTT
CATGIRGVLSDTQYF
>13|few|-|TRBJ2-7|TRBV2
TGTGCCAGCTCCGAGGGCGTCACCTACGAGCAGTACTTC
CASSEGVTYEQYF
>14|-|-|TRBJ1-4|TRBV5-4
TGTGCCAGCAGCCAAGGGAAGGAAAACGAAAAACTGTTTTTT
CASSQGKENEKLFF
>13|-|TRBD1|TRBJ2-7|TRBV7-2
TGTGCCAGCGGGCTGAGGGGGCTCTACGAGCAGTACTTC
CASGLRGLYEQYF
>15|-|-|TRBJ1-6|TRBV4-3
TGCGCCAGCAGCCAGGAACAACGCTATAATTCACCCCTCCACTTT
CASSQEQRYNSPLHF
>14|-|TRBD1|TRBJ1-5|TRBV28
TGTGCCAGCAGCAGAGGACAGGGCAGCCAGCCCCAGCATTTT
CASSRGQGSQPQHF